Listed here are 4 T cell receptor beta chains from one sample, sequenced in a study of blood T cells in healthy people across ages. Through a sample-barcoded 5' primer and a J-beta primer mix, a second PCR was run for roughly 6 to 12 cycles. TCRdb used MiXCR to reprocess the 5' RACE reads, holding one entry per CDR3 protein. The sample yields about 780,000 distinct CDR3 sequences, around 45% seen once. The material sequenced was blood. The receptors were sampled from an elderly man in good health.

A single count supports this clonotype. The gene calls are TRBV9 and TRBJ2-7; D perhaps matches TRBD2 (5 bases). V was clipped by 0 bases and J by 2 bases, with 9 bases between them. There are 14 residues in the CDR3. Germline assignment: CDR1 SGDLS and CDR2 YYNGEE. CDR3 sequence: CASSVGSGTYEQYF. The CDR3, as DNA: TGTGCCAGCAGCGTAGGCAGCGGAACCTACGAGCAGTACTTC.

This chain links TRBV12-3 or TRBV12-4 with TRBJ2-5; a weak D match, TRBD2 (5 bases). V lost 2 bases and J 11 bases, leaving 27 bases between the germline ends. The CDR3 contains 17 residues. This CDR3 reads CASSLLGRADSYNEQYF. The CDR3 nucleotides read TGTGCCAGCAGTTTACTTGGGCGGGCCGACTCCTACAATGAGCAGTACTTC.

This clonotype was detected only once. The rearrangement links TRBV30 to TRBJ1-2; D unresolved. V lost 8 bases and J 4 bases, leaving 14 bases between the germline ends. The CDR3 spans 12 residues. The V gene's germline CDR1 is GTSNPN and CDR2 SVGIG (reference sequence). CDR3 coding DNA: TGTGCCGGCTCCAAAGTCATCTATGGCTACACCTTC. Translating gives CAGSKVIYGYTF.

The chain links TRBV7-2 to TRBJ2-3, with 8 nucleotides matching TRBD2. CDR1 is SGHTA and CDR2 is FQGNSA in the germline V gene. The J segment lost 0 bases and the V segment lost 5 bases, leaving 10 bases of the junction unmatched. This CDR3 has 17 amino acids. CDR3 DNA: TGTGCCAGCAGCCCCTTTTTAGCGGGGTTTAGCACAGATACGCAGTATTTT. Its protein product is CASSPFLAGFSTDTQYF.